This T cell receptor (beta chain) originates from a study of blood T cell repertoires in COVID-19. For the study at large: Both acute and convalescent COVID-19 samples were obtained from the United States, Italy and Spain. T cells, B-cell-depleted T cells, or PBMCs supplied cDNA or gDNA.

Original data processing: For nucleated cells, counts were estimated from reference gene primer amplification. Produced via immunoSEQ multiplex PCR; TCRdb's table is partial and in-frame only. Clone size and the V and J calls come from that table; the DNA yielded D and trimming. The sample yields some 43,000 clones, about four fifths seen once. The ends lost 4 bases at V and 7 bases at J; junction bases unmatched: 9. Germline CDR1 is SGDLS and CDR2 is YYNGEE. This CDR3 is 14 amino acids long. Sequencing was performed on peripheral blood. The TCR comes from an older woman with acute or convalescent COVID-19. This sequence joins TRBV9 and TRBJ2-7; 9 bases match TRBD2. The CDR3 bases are TGTGCCAGCAGCCCCCAAGCGGGGGGTGGTGAGCAGTACTTC. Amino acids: CASSPQAGGGEQYF.